Each of the 16 T cell receptor beta chains below was sequenced from the same sample in a study of cytomegalovirus exposure and HLA in healthy donors. The primer mix had 60 Vbeta and 13 Jbeta primers. Repertoires were generated with immunoSEQ multiplex PCR, while TCRdb's copy carries only in-frame clones and drops some. The profile shows more than 95,000 clones, 65% to 80% of them singletons. The specimen was PBMCs. Source of these receptors: a woman between 65 and 79 years old in good health and CMV-seropositive.

The chain joins TRBV7-9 to TRBJ1-5, with 7 positions matching TRBD1. CDR1 is SEHNR, CDR2 FQNEAQ, per germline (reference sequence). This CDR3 has 15 amino acids. V dropped 1 base and J dropped 5; count of bases not matched to a gene: 5. CDR3 region: CASSLVVDRDQPQHF. CDR3 bases: TGTGCCAGCAGCTTAGTGGTCGACAGGGATCAGCCCCAGCATTTT. The variable domain in full, with the rest retrieved from reference TRBV7-9 and TRBJ1-5, is DTGVSQNPRHKITKRGQNVTFRCDPISEHNRLYWYRQTLGQGPEFLTYFQNEAQLEKSRLLSDRFSAERPKGSFSTLEIQRTEQGDSAMYLCASSLVVDRDQPQHFGDGTRLSIL.

The V and J genes are TRBV19 and TRBJ2-1; TRBD2 matches at 9 bases. The CDR3 contains 14 residues. CDR1 is LNHDA and CDR2 is SQIVND in the germline V gene (reference sequence). The junction had 6 bases not matched to a gene; V was cut back by 3 bases and J by 9 bases. The CDR3 reads CASSILAGATEQFF. The CDR3 coding sequence is TGTGCCAGTAGTATTTTAGCGGGAGCTACTGAGCAGTTCTTC.

This chain links TRBV7-9 with TRBJ2-7, with a weak D call TRBD2 (5 bases). The CDR3 has 13 amino acids. CDR1 is SEHNR and CDR2 is FQNEAQ in the germline V gene (reference sequence). Between the trimmed V and J ends, which lost 2 bases and 6 bases, there was a span of 11 bases. In DNA form, the CDR3 reads TGTGCCAGCAGCTTATCGAGGGATAGCGAGCAGTACTTC. As protein: CASSLSRDSEQYF.

This chain connects TRBV7-9 to TRBJ2-1, with D possibly matching TRBD2 (6 bases). Trimming removed 5 bases from V and 1 base from J, with 9 bases in between. The CDR3 extends over 14 amino acids. Germline V gene sequence: CDR1 SEHNR, CDR2 FQNEAQ (reference sequence). The CDR3 here is CASSPRGSYNEQFF. CDR3 coding DNA: TGTGCCAGCAGCCCTCGGGGGTCCTACAATGAGCAGTTCTTC.

The rearrangement joins TRBV6-1 to TRBJ2-1; 9 nucleotides agree with TRBD2. From germline, CDR1 is MNHNS and CDR2 SASEGT. The CDR3 totals 15 residues. J was trimmed by 0 bases and V by 7 bases; bases with no gene match: 4. The CDR3 spells CASIMGLASYNEQFF. CDR3 DNA: TGTGCCAGCATAATGGGACTAGCCTCCTACAATGAGCAGTTCTTC.

This clone was detected a few times. The gene calls are TRBV7-3 and TRBJ2-2, with D possibly matching TRBD1 (7 bases). The CDR3 is 16 amino acids. Germline loops: CDR1 SGHTA, CDR2 FQGTGA. V gave up 4 bases and J gave up 4 bases, with 16 bases separating them. The DNA for the CDR3 is TGTGCCAGCAGCTCCGGGTCCCAGGGGGGCACCGGGGAGCTGTTTTTT. It codes for CASSSGSQGGTGELFF.

V is TRBV5-1 and J is TRBJ2-7, with 11 nucleotides matching TRBD1. This CDR3 comprises 16 residues. J lost 6 bases, V lost 0 bases, and 8 bases had no gene match. Germline V gene lookup returns CDR1 SGHRS and CDR2 YFSETQ. The chain's CDR3 is CASSLAGLGQGGEQYF. The CDR3 region has the DNA TGCGCCAGCAGCTTGGCCGGGTTGGGACAGGGGGGCGAGCAGTACTTC.

This chain uses TRBV6-5 with TRBJ2-7; the D gene is possibly TRBD1 (6 bases). V lost 0 bases and J lost 0, with 6 bases in between. CDR1 is MNHEY, CDR2 SVGAGI, per germline. The CDR3 is 14 residues long. The CDR3 sequence is CASSYSGASYEQYF. The CDR3 DNA follows: TGTGCCAGCAGTTACTCGGGGGCCTCCTACGAGCAGTACTTC.

The V call is TRBV7-8, the J call TRBJ2-2, with 9 bases that match TRBD2. V lost 1 base and J lost 4; bases outside the gene matches: 10. This CDR3 contains 18 residues. Per germline, CDR1 SGHVS and CDR2 FQNEAQ. CDR3 in DNA: TGTGCCAGCAGCTTAGGATATAGCGGGAGAGGGACCACCGGGGAGCTGTTTTTT. Its translation is CASSLGYSGRGTTGELFF. Supplemented by reference TRBV7-8 and TRBJ2-2, the full variable domain reads GAGVSQSPRYKVAKRGQDVALRCDPISGHVSLFWYQQALGQGPEFLTYFQNEAQLDKSGLPSDRFFAERPEGSVSTLKIQRTQQEDSAVYLCASSLGYSGRGTTGELFFGEGSRLTVL.

This chain connects TRBV13 to TRBJ2-3; TRBD1 agrees at 7 bases. This CDR3 is 14 amino acids long. CDR1 and CDR2 (germline): PRHDT, FYEKMQ (reference sequence). After removal of 1 base from V and 6 bases from J, the junction contained 4 bases not matched to a gene. Written as DNA, the CDR3 is TGTGCCAGCAGCTTAGAAGGGGGCGGGGATACGCAGTATTTT. Translating it yields CASSLEGGGDTQYF.

The CDR3 loop reads CASSPPTNRGNQPQHF. CDR3 nucleotide sequence: TGTGCCAGCAGTCCGCCCACGAACAGGGGGAATCAGCCCCAGCATTTT. This rearrangement joins TRBV7-8 to TRBJ1-5, with TRBD1 identical over 8 bases. The CDR3 covers 16 residues. Germline loops: CDR1 SGHVS, CDR2 FQNEAQ. Losses at the gene ends were 6 bases for V and 4 bases for J; bases not matched to a gene: 11.

V is TRBV25-1 and J is TRBJ2-5; D call uncertain. The CDR3 runs to 13 residues. Germline V CDR1 and CDR2: MGHDK, SYGVNS. The V end lost 1 base, the J end lost 1 base, and 4 bases lay between the germline ends. DNA for the CDR3: TGTGCCAGCAGTGAATCGGGCCAAGAGACCCAGTACTTC. This translates into CASSESGQETQYF.

This rearrangement joins TRBV5-4 to TRBJ1-4, with a weak D call TRBD1 (5 bases). This CDR3 contains 15 residues. Trimming removed 4 bases at V and 0 bases at J, with 10 bases between. Germline loops: CDR1 SGHNT, CDR2 YYREEE (reference sequence). CDR3: CASSQTTATNEKLFF. CDR3 coding DNA: TGTGCCAGCAGCCAAACGACAGCAACTAATGAAAAACTGTTTTTT.

The genes are TRBV11-2 and TRBJ1-4; 7 bases are a match to TRBD1. There are 14 residues in the CDR3. V lost 1 base to trimming and J lost 7 bases; unmatched junction nucleotides: 3. CDR1 SGHAT and CDR2 FQNNGV come from the germline V gene. DNA for the CDR3: TGTGCCAGCAGCTTAGGGACAGGTCGTGAAAAACTGTTTTTT. This translates into CASSLGTGREKLFF.

This chain connects TRBV11-2 to TRBJ2-1, with D tentatively TRBD2 (6 bases). This CDR3 is built from 13 residues. In germline, CDR1 is SGHAT, CDR2 FQNNGV. Deletions cut 0 bases from V and 9 bases from J, with 9 bases between. The CDR3 bases are TGTGCCAGCAGCTTAGATCTGGGAGGTGAGCAGTTCTTC. It specifies CASSLDLGGEQFF.

V is TRBV11-2 and J is TRBJ2-3; D possibly corresponds to TRBD2 (6 bases). This CDR3 is 17 amino acids long. CDR1 is SGHAT, CDR2 FQNNGV, per germline. Trimming pared 1 base from V and 0 bases from J, leaving 14 bases between. The CDR3 loop is CASSLVALATSTDTQYF. The CDR3 region has the DNA TGTGCCAGCAGCTTAGTAGCCCTAGCGACTAGCACAGATACGCAGTATTTT.